This TCR beta chain was sequenced for a study of cytomegalovirus exposure and HLA in healthy donors. The wider study: Assignment to the Caucasian-associated ancestry cluster applied to more than 75% of the approximately 360 genotyped donors.

This CDR3 is built from 19 residues. Germline V lookup: CDR1 ENHRY, CDR2 SYGVKD. Trimming cost V 1 base and J 2 bases; bases outside gene matches: 10. Findings and caveats of the study: A later analysis found most CMV-associated TCR beta chains apparently HLA-restricted. Earlier findings revealed that most TCR beta V segments proved productive either about 90% or about 30% of the time.

The PCR employed 60 Vbeta primers together with 13 Jbeta primers. In the authors' workflow: It was a later analysis that counted 75 million to 90 million unique TCR beta chains, of which some 10 million were shared. Profiling relied on immunoSEQ multiplex PCR, and the TCRdb table lists in-frame clones only, not all of them. The DNA gave D and trimming, while V, J and clone size come from that table. In the table there are roughly 190,000 clones, about 80% of which are singletons. This clone showed up just once. Its specificity is not known. Sequenced material: PBMCs. The chain carries TRBV10-3 and TRBJ2-1; TRBD2 agrees at 11 bases. The TCR sequence derives from a woman aged 45-65 years in good health and CMV-seropositive. The DNA of the CDR3 is TGTGCCATCAGTGAGTTCGGACTAGCGGGCCCTTTTACCTACAATGAGCAGTTCTTC. This sequence encodes CAISEFGLAGPFTYNEQFF.